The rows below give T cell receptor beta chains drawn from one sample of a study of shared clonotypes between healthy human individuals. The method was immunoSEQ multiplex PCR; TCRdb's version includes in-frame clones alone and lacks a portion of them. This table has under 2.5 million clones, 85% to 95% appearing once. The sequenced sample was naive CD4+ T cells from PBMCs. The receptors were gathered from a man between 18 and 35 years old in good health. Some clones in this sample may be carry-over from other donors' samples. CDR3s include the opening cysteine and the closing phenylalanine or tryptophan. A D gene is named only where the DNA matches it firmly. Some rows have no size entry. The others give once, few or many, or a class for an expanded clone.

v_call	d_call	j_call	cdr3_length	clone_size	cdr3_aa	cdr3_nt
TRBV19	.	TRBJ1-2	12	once	CASAAEAYGYTF	TGTGCCAGTGCGGCAGAGGCGTATGGCTACACCTTC
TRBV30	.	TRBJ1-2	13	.	CAWSEIPGEGCTF	TGTGCCTGGAGTGAGATCCCAGGGGAAGGCTGCACCTTC
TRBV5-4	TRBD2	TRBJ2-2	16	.	CASSRGLAGGTGELFF	TGTGCCAGCAGCCGAGGACTAGCGGGAGGGACCGGGGAGCTGTTTTTT
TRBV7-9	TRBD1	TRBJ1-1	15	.	CASSLDRTGDTEAFF	TGTGCCAGCAGCTTAGATAGGACAGGGGACACTGAAGCTTTCTTT
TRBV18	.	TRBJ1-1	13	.	CASSQNGDGEAFF	TGTGCCAGCTCACAGAACGGGGACGGTGAAGCTTTCTTT
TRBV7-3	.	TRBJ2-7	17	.	CASSYPGLNIRYYEQYF	TGTGCCAGCAGCTACCCGGGGCTGAATATTCGTTACTACGAGCAGTACTTC
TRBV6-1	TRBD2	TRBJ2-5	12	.	CASSSSGETQYF	TGTGCCAGCAGTAGTAGCGGGGAGACCCAGTACTTC
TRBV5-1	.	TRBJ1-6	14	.	CASSAETSPSPLHF	TGCGCCAGCAGCGCAGAGACCAGTCCATCACCCCTCCACTTT
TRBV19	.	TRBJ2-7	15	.	CASSSWGFGTYEQYF	TGTGCCAGTAGTAGTTGGGGATTCGGGACCTACGAGCAGTACTTC
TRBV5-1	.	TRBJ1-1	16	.	CASSLFGQDQNTEAFF	TGCGCCAGCAGCTTGTTTGGCCAGGACCAGAACACTGAAGCTTTCTTT
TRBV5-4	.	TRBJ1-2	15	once	CASSLVPGLHYGYTF	TGTGCCAGCAGCTTGGTCCCGGGATTACACTATGGCTACACCTTC
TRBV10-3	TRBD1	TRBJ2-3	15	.	CAIRAGQGDGDTQYF	TGTGCCATCAGGGCAGGACAGGGGGATGGAGATACGCAGTATTTT
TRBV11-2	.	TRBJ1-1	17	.	CASSLELGRGRNTEAFF	TGTGCCAGCAGCTTAGAACTGGGGCGGGGTAGGAACACTGAAGCTTTCTTT
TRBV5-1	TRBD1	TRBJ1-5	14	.	CASSFTGDGQPQHF	TGCGCCAGCAGCTTTACAGGGGACGGGCAGCCCCAGCATTTT
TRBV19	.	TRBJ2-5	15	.	CASSALDGSQETQYF	TGTGCCAGTAGTGCCCTAGATGGGTCCCAAGAGACCCAGTACTTC